This passage covers 30 T cell receptor beta chains from one sample sequenced in a study of tissue T cells after allogeneic stem cell transplantation. Data came from immunoSEQ multiplex PCR; TCRdb stores just in-frame clones and leaves some out. The sample yields fewer than 30,000 clones, 73% seen once. Material: tissue from the ileum, obtained at autopsy. The receptors originated from a female donor at least 60 years old with lung cancer.

V gene TRBV3-1 (or the pseudogene TRBV3-2) combines with J gene TRBJ1-4; D remains unclear. Between the trimmed V and J ends, which lost 2 bases and 8 bases, there was a span of 15 bases. This CDR3 spans 15 amino acids. Germline V CDR1 and CDR2: LGHDT, YNNKEL (reference sequence). CDR3 in DNA: TGTGCCAGCAGCCAAAGATCCACGCGGAACGAAAAACTGTTTTTT. This translates into CASSQRSTRNEKLFF.

This chain connects TRBV19 to TRBJ2-7, with 8 bases matching TRBD1. The germline V gene has CDR1 LNHDA and CDR2 SQIVND (reference sequence). The CDR3 loop spans 16 amino acids. Germline trimming cut 5 bases from V and 5 bases from J; bases unmatched to any gene: 14. The CDR3 here is CASSATPGQERDEQYF. The DNA of the CDR3 is TGTGCCAGTAGTGCCACCCCGGGACAGGAGAGAGACGAGCAGTACTTC.

CDR3 in DNA: TGTGCCACCAGTGATTCCTCGCAGGGGAGCTACAATGAGCAGTTCTTC. Translating gives CATSDSSQGSYNEQFF. The V gene is TRBV24-1, the J gene TRBJ2-1; perhaps TRBD1 as D (6 bases). Germline CDR1 KGHDR, CDR2 SFDVKD. The CDR3 contains 16 residues. Trimming stripped 2 bases from V and 3 bases from J, with 13 bases between.

The chain carries TRBV7-9 and TRBJ2-3; D unresolved. The V end was cut by 1 base, the J end by 12 bases, with 11 bases between. This CDR3 region has 12 residues. CDR1 is SEHNR and CDR2 is FQNEAQ in the germline V gene (reference sequence). CDR3 residues: CASSLVGAFQYF. Written as DNA, the CDR3 is TGTGCCAGCAGCTTAGTAGGAGCTTTTCAGTATTTT.

The chain employs TRBV6-6 and TRBJ2-7, with TRBD1 as a possible D gene (5 bases). This CDR3 contains 15 residues. The ends were cut back, 0 bases at V and 5 bases at J, with 14 bases in the middle. Per the germline V gene, CDR1 is MNHNY and CDR2 is SVGAGI (reference sequence). CDR3 DNA sequence: TGTGCCAGCAGTTACTCCTCGCAGGGCGGCGACGAGCAGTACTTC. Protein product: CASSYSSQGGDEQYF.

The chain carries TRBV12-3 or TRBV12-4 and TRBJ2-2; D tentatively reads TRBD1 or TRBD2 (5 bases each). This CDR3 has 13 residues. The V and J ends lost 3 bases and 7 bases respectively, with 9 bases between them. The CDR3 spells CASSFQGVGELFF. CDR3 in DNA: TGTGCCAGCAGTTTTCAGGGAGTCGGGGAGCTGTTTTTT.

DNA for the CDR3: TGTGCCAGCAGCTTAGCAGACAGGCGGAATGAAAAACTGTTTTTT. Protein: CASSLADRRNEKLFF. This chain links TRBV7-2 with TRBJ1-4; weak D call: TRBD1 (6 bases). This CDR3 has 15 residues. V lost 0 bases to trimming and J lost 5 bases, with 10 bases between them. The germline CDR1 and CDR2 sequences are SGHTA and FQGNSA. Full variable domain (remainder filled in from reference TRBV7-2 and TRBJ1-4): GAGVSQSPSNKVTEKGKDVELRCDPISGHTALYWYRQSLGQGLEFLIYFQGNSAPDKSGLPSDRFSAERTGGSVSTLTIQRTQQEDSAVYLCASSLADRRNEKLFFGSGTQLSVL.

The chain recombines TRBV5-1 with TRBJ2-3; D unclear. The CDR3 runs to 12 residues. Trimming removed 0 bases from V and 6 bases from J, with 5 bases in between. Germline CDR1 SGHRS, CDR2 YFSETQ. DNA for the CDR3: TGCGCCAGCAGCTTGGCGGCGGATACGCAGTATTTT. Protein product: CASSLAADTQYF.

V and J are TRBV20-1 and TRBJ2-7, with TRBD2 matching 10 bases. The germline V gene encodes CDR1 DFQATT and CDR2 SNEGSKA (reference sequence). The CDR3 loop spans 15 amino acids. With 3 bases clipped from V and 2 bases from J, the junction kept 7 bases outside the gene matches. CDR3 in amino acids: CSASATSGGAYEQYF. The CDR3 DNA follows: TGCAGTGCTAGTGCGACAAGCGGGGGGGCCTACGAGCAGTACTTC.

The chain is built from TRBV6-6 and TRBJ1-6; no clear D gene. CDR1 is MNHNY and CDR2 is SVGAGI in the germline V gene (reference sequence). The CDR3 spans 18 residues. With 6 bases removed from V and 0 bases from J, the gap between germline ends came to 18 bases. In nucleotides, the CDR3 is TGTGCCAGCAGCCGAACCCTTTTACAGAGCTCCTATAATTCACCCCTCCACTTT. Translation: CASSRTLLQSSYNSPLHF.

The genes are TRBV7-9 and TRBJ1-1; TRBD1 is a possible D gene (5 bases). V shed 2 bases and J shed 3 bases, with 10 bases lying between them. Germline-derived CDR1 and CDR2 are SEHNR and FQNEAQ (reference sequence). This CDR3 is built from 14 residues. DNA of the CDR3: TGTGCCAGCAGCTTAAGCGGGGGTCACACTGAAGCTTTCTTT. Its protein is CASSLSGGHTEAFF.

In its sample, this clone was seen once. The genes are TRBV5-5 and TRBJ1-3; D may be TRBD1 (5 bases). The CDR3 totals 15 residues. Trimming took off 2 bases at V and 2 bases at J, with 11 bases between the two ends. Germline V lookup: CDR1 SGHKS, CDR2 YYEKEE (reference sequence). The CDR3 protein is CASSFLGGAGNTIYF. The CDR3 DNA is TGTGCCAGCAGCTTCCTCGGGGGAGCTGGAAACACCATATATTTT.

This rearrangement joins TRBV5-1 to TRBJ2-3; the match to TRBD1 covers 8 bases. Unmatched junction bases numbered 8, after V lost 2 bases and J lost 6 bases. Germline lookup yields CDR1 SGHRS and CDR2 YFSETQ. The CDR3 is 15 residues long. DNA of the CDR3: TGCGCCAGCAGCTTCCAGGGGGCGCCCCCGGATACGCAGTATTTT. This gives the protein CASSFQGAPPDTQYF.

This clone was seen a single time. V gene TRBV7-2 combines with J gene TRBJ1-2, with TRBD1 identical over 9 bases. CDR1 SGHTA and CDR2 FQGNSA come from the germline V gene. There are 14 residues in the CDR3. With V trimmed by 0 bases and J by 7 bases, 3 bases remained unmatched. The CDR3 sequence: CASSLATGGTGYTF. DNA of the CDR3: TGTGCCAGCAGCTTAGCCACAGGGGGCACTGGCTACACCTTC.

The chain uses TRBV4-3 and TRBJ2-1; D is perhaps TRBD2 (6 bases). The CDR3 is 13 amino acids. Between the trimmed V and J ends, which lost 4 bases and 7 bases, there was a span of 11 bases. Germline-derived CDR1 and CDR2 are LGHNA and YSLEER. As DNA, the CDR3 is TGCGCCAGCAGCCCTCGTGCGGGGAATGAGCAGTTCTTC. Translating it yields CASSPRAGNEQFF.

This clone was detected only a few times. The sample holds other DNA sequences that translate to the same CDR3. The rearrangement joins TRBV5-6 to TRBJ2-2; D might be TRBD2 (6 bases). The V end was cut by 4 bases, the J end by 2 bases, with 9 bases between. Germline V gene sequence: CDR1 SGHDT, CDR2 YYEEEE. The CDR3 runs 14 residues. The CDR3 DNA is TGTGCCAGCAGCCCGACTAGAAACACCGGGGAGCTGTTTTTT. Protein: CASSPTRNTGELFF. Complete variable domain (other parts from reference TRBV5-6 and TRBJ2-2): DAGVTQSPTHLIKTRGQQVTLRCSPKSGHDTVSWYQQALGQGPQFIFQYYEEEERQRGNFPDRFSGHQFPNYSSELNVNALLLGDSALYLCASSPTRNTGELFFGEGSRLTVL.

The gene calls are TRBV30 and TRBJ2-5, with 12 bases fitting TRBD2. Germline V gene data show CDR1 as GTSNPN and CDR2 as SVGIG (reference sequence). The CDR3 has 17 amino acids. V was clipped by 6 bases and J by 5 bases; unmatched bases: 16. CDR3 region: CACGPSGLAGGRETQYF. The CDR3 DNA reads TGTGCCTGTGGGCCTTCCGGGCTAGCGGGGGGGCGGGAGACCCAGTACTTC.

This clone was seen a single time. V gene TRBV7-6 combines with J gene TRBJ2-5, with 7 bases identical to TRBD1. CDR1 and CDR2 from the germline V gene are SGHVS and FNYEAQ. The length of the CDR3 is 14 residues. V shed 4 bases and J 5 bases; nucleotides not matched to a gene: 7. In DNA form, the CDR3 reads TGTGCCAGCAGCTCGTACACAGGGGTTGAGACCCAGTACTTC. It translates to CASSSYTGVETQYF. The whole variable domain, remainder taken from reference TRBV7-6 and TRBJ2-5, is GAGVSQSPRYKVTKRGQDVALRCDPISGHVSLYWYRQALGQGPEFLTYFNYEAQQDKSGLPNDRFSAERPEGSISTLTIQRTEQRDSAMYRCASSSYTGVETQYFGPGTRLLVL.

In this sample, this clone turned up a few times. The rearrangement joins TRBV12-5 to TRBJ2-5, with TRBD2 matching over 14 bases. CDR1 and CDR2 from the germline V gene are LGHNT and FRNRAP. V lost 0 bases to trimming and J lost 0 bases; unmatched junction nucleotides: 3. This CDR3 contains 18 residues. This chain's CDR3 is CASGLVGLAGGHQETQYF. CDR3 nucleotides: TGTGCTAGTGGTTTGGTAGGACTAGCGGGAGGCCACCAAGAGACCCAGTACTTC.

The V call is TRBV20-1, the J call TRBJ2-5, with 13 bases that match TRBD2. Germline trimming cut 3 bases from V and 4 bases from J; bases unmatched to any gene: 8. Germline values: CDR1 DFQATT, CDR2 SNEGSKA (reference sequence). There are 16 residues in the CDR3. The CDR3: CSASALAGGPGETQYF. Here the CDR3 DNA reads TGCAGTGCTAGTGCACTAGCGGGAGGGCCTGGAGAGACCCAGTACTTC.

This clone was picked up a small number of times. The chain combines TRBV18 with TRBJ1-5; 8 positions agree with TRBD1. V lost 1 base to trimming and J lost 7 bases; unmatched junction nucleotides: 6. The CDR3 has 15 residues. Germline-derived CDR1 and CDR2 are KGHSH and LQKENI. CDR3: CASSPRATGEQPQHF. The CDR3 DNA sequence: TGTGCCAGCTCACCACGAGCGACAGGGGAGCAGCCCCAGCATTTT.

This clone is medium-sized by share. In nucleotides, the CDR3 is TGTGCCAGCAGTTTACAGGAGTCGAACACCATATATTTT. This sequence encodes CASSLQESNTIYF. V is TRBV12-3 or TRBV12-4 and J is TRBJ1-3; D is unclear. Trimming cost V 2 bases and J 7 bases, with 9 bases left between them. CDR3 length: 13 residues.

The V gene is TRBV14, the J gene TRBJ1-6; possible D gene TRBD1, 5 bases. There are 15 residues in the CDR3. Trimming took 4 bases from V and 10 from J, leaving 17 bases between them. Per germline, CDR1 SGHDN and CDR2 FVKESK. CDR3 nucleotide sequence: TGTGCCAGCAGCCGGATTCAGGGAGGAAGATCACCCCTCCACTTT. Translating it yields CASSRIQGGRSPLHF. The whole variable domain, filled in from reference TRBV14 and TRBJ1-6, reads EAGVTQFPSHSVIEKGQTVTLRCDPISGHDNLYWYRRVMGKEIKFLLHFVKESKQDESGMPNNRFLAERTGGTYSTLKVQPAELEDSGVYFCASSRIQGGRSPLHFGNGTRLTVT.

The CDR3 loop reads CAWSGGDYHQPQHF. The CDR3 DNA sequence: TGTGCCTGGAGTGGGGGGGACTATCATCAGCCCCAGCATTTT. This sequence joins TRBV30 and TRBJ1-5; a possible D gene is TRBD1 (5 bases). The V end was cut by 1 base, the J end by 5 bases, with 12 bases between. Germline assignment: CDR1 GTSNPN and CDR2 SVGIG (reference sequence). This CDR3 region has 14 residues.

Turning to this clone: The sample has other DNA sequences that encode this CDR3 too. This chain links TRBV5-6 with TRBJ2-2; no clear D. Per the germline V gene, CDR1 is SGHDT and CDR2 is YYEEEE. The V end lost 4 bases, the J end lost 1 base, and 8 bases lay between the germline ends. The CDR3 is made up of 14 amino acids. The CDR3: CASSPTRNTGELFF. The DNA for the CDR3 is TGTGCCAGCAGCCCGACAAGGAACACCGGGGAGCTGTTTTTT.

The chain couples TRBV18 to TRBJ1-2; the D gene is possibly TRBD1 (5 bases). The CDR3 has 16 residues. In germline, CDR1 is KGHSH, CDR2 LQKENI. V lost 3 bases and J lost 6, with 20 bases in between. The CDR3 protein is CASSPRGRTSTDGYTF. In DNA, the CDR3 is TGTGCCAGCTCACCTCGAGGCCGGACATCTACTGATGGCTACACCTTC.

The chain joins TRBV7-8 to TRBJ2-3, with D maybe TRBD2 (6 bases). Germline loops: CDR1 SGHVS, CDR2 FQNEAQ. V lost 5 bases to trimming and J lost 2 bases, with 14 bases between them. The length of the CDR3 is 15 residues. DNA for the CDR3: TGTGCCAGCAGCCATGGGGCGGGATTCACAGATACGCAGTATTTT. It codes for CASSHGAGFTDTQYF.

Within the sample, this clone is medium-sized. The chain couples TRBV13 to TRBJ2-7, with 10 bases identical to TRBD2. V lost 7 bases and J lost 6; bases outside the gene matches: 6. This CDR3 region has 13 residues. Germline CDR1 PRHDT, CDR2 FYEKMQ (reference sequence). Written as DNA, the CDR3 is TGTGCCAGCAAGGTAGCGGGAGGACTCGAGCAGTACTTC. It is translated as CASKVAGGLEQYF.

This clone was counted a single time. The chain combines TRBV6-2 or TRBV6-3 with TRBJ2-7, with 15 bases lining up with TRBD2. The CDR3 is 15 residues long. The V and J ends lost 5 bases and 3 bases, in that order; junction bases with no gene match: 2. From germline, CDR1 is MNHEY and CDR2 SVGEGT. CDR3 region: CASSGTSGGFYEQYF. Here the CDR3 DNA reads TGTGCCAGCAGTGGGACTAGCGGGGGGTTCTACGAGCAGTACTTC.

The chain joins TRBV5-5 to TRBJ1-6, with D perhaps matching TRBD1 (5 bases). Germline V gene data show CDR1 as SGHKS and CDR2 as YYEKEE (reference sequence). There are 17 residues in the CDR3. The germline V and J ends were trimmed by 3 bases and 0 bases, with 13 bases remaining between them. The CDR3, as DNA: TGTGCCAGCAGCTCGTCCCGGGGGGGCTCCTATAATTCACCCCTCCACTTT. Translating it yields CASSSSRGGSYNSPLHF.